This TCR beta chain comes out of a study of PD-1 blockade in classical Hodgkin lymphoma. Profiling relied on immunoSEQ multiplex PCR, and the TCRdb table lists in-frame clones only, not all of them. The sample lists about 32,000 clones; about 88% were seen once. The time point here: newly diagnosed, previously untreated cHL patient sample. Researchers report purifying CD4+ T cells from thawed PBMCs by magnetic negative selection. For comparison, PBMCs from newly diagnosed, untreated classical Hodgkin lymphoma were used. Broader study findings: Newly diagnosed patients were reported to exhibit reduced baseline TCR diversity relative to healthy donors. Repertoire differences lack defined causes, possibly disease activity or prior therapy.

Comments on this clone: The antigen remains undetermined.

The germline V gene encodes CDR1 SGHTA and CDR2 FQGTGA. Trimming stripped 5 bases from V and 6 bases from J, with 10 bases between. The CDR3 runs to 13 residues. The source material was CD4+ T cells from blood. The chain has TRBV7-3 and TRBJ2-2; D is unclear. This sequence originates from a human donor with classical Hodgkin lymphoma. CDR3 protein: CASSPQVSGELFF. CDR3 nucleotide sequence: TGTGCCAGCAGCCCCCAGGTGTCCGGGGAGCTGTTTTTT.